This TCR beta chain stems from a study of blood T cell repertoires in COVID-19. The V segment lost 4 bases and the J segment 1 base; nucleotides outside the gene matches: 7. CDR1 SEHNR and CDR2 FQNEAQ come from the germline V gene (reference sequence). The length of the CDR3 is 16 residues. The table came from immunoSEQ multiplex PCR; TCRdb's copy has only in-frame clones and leaves some out. The sample includes about 330,000 clones, over 75% of them seen just once. This sequence was found in a woman between 45 and 65 years old with active or convalescent COVID-19. This chain joins TRBV7-9 and TRBJ2-7; 10 nucleotides align to TRBD2. Material for sequencing was peripheral blood. This CDR3 reads CASSSSSSGRSYEQYF. In nucleotides, the CDR3 is TGTGCCAGCAGCTCGAGTTCTAGCGGGAGATCCTACGAGCAGTACTTC. The variable domain in full, completed from reference TRBV7-9 and TRBJ2-7, reads DTGVSQNPRHKITKRGQNVTFRCDPISEHNRLYWYRQTLGQGPEFLTYFQNEAQLEKSRLLSDRFSAERPKGSFSTLEIQRTEQGDSAMYLCASSSSSSGRSYEQYFGPGTRLTVT.